Each of the 2 T cell receptor beta chains below was sequenced from the same sample in a study of human T cells and chemical hapten exposure. The time point denotes: pre-sensitization, week 0. As to treatment: therapeutic diphenylcyclopropenone sensitization with weekly scalp DPC. TCRdb analysed the RACE reads with MiXCR anew, one entry per CDR3 protein. The table lists 280,000 or so distinct CDR3 sequences, about 7.7% of them singletons. The sequencing used whole blood, collected in connection with sensitization to the hapten diphenylcyclopropenone (DPC). The receptors derive from a man younger than 35 with alopecia areata. Some clones in this sample may be carry-over from other donors' samples.

This clonotype appeared many times. The V gene is TRBV27, the J gene TRBJ2-2; D unresolved. This CDR3 is built from 14 residues. Trimming pared 3 bases from V and 1 base from J, leaving 6 bases between. Germline lookup yields CDR1 MNHEY and CDR2 SMNVEV (reference sequence). Written as DNA, the CDR3 is TGTGCCAGCAGTTTGTGGGGGAACACCGGGGAGCTGTTTTTT. Protein sequence: CASSLWGNTGELFF.

This clonotype came up many times. This rearrangement joins TRBV4-3 to TRBJ2-6; 8 positions match TRBD1. Germline CDR1 reads LGHNA; CDR2 reads YSLEER. This CDR3 region has 18 residues. The junction had 8 bases not matched to a gene; V was cut back by 0 bases and J by 4 bases. CDR3 region: CASSQDPRTGTGANVLTF. In DNA, the CDR3 is TGCGCCAGCAGCCAAGACCCACGGACAGGGACCGGGGCCAACGTCCTGACTTTC.